This TCR beta chain is drawn from a study of CD8+ T cells in alopecia areata. Treatment given: oral pan-JAK inhibitor, 5-10 mg twice daily. Lesional scalp punch biopsies and peripheral blood were collected from alopecia areata patients. Study-level points and caveats: Whether baseline CD8+ expansion is linked to response remains uncertain, given a single nonresponder. Persistence in scalp and blood during tofacitinib was observed for many expanded lesional clones. Scalp repertoires also include resident alphabeta T cells from normal skin.

Trimming removed 4 bases at V and 6 bases at J, with 12 bases between. The CDR3 is 12 residues long. Germline V gene lookup returns CDR1 SQVTM and CDR2 ANQGSEA. Regarding this clone: Its specificity is not known.

Reverse transcribed after extraction, RNA yielded cDNA as the sequencing template. The method was immunoSEQ multiplex PCR; TCRdb's version includes in-frame clones alone and lacks a portion of them. The repertoire holds 190,000 or so clones, with roughly 60% as singletons. Sequencing was performed on CD4+ T cells sorted from blood, taken at week 24, from a patient treated with tofacitinib. The TCR was taken from a human donor with alopecia areata. The chain recombines TRBV29-1 with TRBJ1-2; no firm D call. CDR3 amino acids: CSVGGRLDGYTF. The CDR3 DNA reads TGCAGCGTTGGAGGGAGGTTGGATGGCTACACCTTC.